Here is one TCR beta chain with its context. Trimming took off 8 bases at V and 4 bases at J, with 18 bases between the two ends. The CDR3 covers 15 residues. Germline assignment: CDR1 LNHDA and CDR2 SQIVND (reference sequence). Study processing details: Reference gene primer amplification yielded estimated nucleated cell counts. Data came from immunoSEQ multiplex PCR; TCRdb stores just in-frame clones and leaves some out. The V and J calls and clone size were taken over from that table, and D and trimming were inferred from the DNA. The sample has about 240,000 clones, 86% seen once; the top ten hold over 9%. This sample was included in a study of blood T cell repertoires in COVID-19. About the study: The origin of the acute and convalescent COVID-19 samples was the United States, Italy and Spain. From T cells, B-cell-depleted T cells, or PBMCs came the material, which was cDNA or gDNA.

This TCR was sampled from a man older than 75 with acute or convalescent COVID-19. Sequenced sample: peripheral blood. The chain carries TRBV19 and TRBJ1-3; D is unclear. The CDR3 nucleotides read TGTGCCAGTGCCCCGGGGTTATTTTCAGGAAACACCATATATTTT. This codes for CASAPGLFSGNTIYF.